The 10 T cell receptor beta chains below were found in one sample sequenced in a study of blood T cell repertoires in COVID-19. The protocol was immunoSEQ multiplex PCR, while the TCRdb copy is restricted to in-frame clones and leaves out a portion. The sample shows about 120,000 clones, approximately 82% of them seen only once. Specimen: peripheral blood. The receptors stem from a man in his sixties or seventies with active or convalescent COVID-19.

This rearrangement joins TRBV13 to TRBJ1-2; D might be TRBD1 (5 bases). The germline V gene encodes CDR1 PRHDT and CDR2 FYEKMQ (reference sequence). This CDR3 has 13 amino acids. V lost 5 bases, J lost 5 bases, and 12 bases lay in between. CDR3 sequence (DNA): TGTGCCAGCAGCCCCCGGCAGGGATATGGCTACACCTTC. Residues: CASSPRQGYGYTF.

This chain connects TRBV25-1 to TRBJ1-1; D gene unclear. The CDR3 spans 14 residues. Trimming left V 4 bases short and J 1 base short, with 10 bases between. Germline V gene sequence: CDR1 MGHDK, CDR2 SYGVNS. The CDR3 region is CASSASGGNTEAFF. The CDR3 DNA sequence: TGTGCCAGCAGTGCCTCCGGTGGGAACACTGAAGCTTTCTTT.

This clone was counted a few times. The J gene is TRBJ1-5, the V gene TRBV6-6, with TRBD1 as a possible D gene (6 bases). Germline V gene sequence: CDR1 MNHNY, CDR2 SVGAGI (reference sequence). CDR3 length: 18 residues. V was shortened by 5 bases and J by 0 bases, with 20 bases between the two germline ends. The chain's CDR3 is CASSRVVDRTYSNQPQHF. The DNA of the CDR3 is TGTGCCAGCAGTCGCGTAGTGGACAGAACCTATAGCAATCAGCCCCAGCATTTT.

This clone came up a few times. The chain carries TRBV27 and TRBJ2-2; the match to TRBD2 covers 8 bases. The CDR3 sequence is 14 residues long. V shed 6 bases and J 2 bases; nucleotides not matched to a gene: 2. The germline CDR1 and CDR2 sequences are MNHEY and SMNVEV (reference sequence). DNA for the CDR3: TGTGCCAGCAGAACTAGCGGTAACACCGGGGAGCTGTTTTTT. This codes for CASRTSGNTGELFF.

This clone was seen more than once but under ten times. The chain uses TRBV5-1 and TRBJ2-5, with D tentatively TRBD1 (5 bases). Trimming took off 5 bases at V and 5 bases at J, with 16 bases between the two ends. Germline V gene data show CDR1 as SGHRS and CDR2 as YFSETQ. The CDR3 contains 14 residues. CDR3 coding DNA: TGCGCCAGCAGGGGTGGGGCAAGAACGGAGACCCAGTACTTC. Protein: CASRGGARTETQYF.

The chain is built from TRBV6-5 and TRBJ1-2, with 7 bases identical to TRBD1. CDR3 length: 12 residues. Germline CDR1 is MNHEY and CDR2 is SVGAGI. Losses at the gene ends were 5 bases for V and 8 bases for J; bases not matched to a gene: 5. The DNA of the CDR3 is TGTGCCAGCAGTAAAACAGGGGACGGCTACACCTTC. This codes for CASSKTGDGYTF.

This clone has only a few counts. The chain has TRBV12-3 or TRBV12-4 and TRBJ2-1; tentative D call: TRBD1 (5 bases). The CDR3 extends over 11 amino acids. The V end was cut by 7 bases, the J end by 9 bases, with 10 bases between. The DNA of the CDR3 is TGTGCCAGCAAGGGGTTGGGTGAGCAGTTCTTC. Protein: CASKGLGEQFF.

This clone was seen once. The CDR3 DNA reads TGTGCCAGCAGCCTCCAGGTCGCAAAGAACACTGAAGCTTTCTTT. Translated, it gives CASSLQVAKNTEAFF. This chain joins TRBV5-6 and TRBJ1-1, with no clear D. This CDR3 comprises 15 residues. Trimming took 4 bases from V and 1 from J, leaving 14 bases between them. Germline CDR1 SGHDT, CDR2 YYEEEE.

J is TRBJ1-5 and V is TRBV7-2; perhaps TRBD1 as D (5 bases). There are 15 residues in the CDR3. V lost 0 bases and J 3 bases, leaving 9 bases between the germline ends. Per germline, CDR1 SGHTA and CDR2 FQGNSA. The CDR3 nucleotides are TGTGCCAGCAGCTTAGCTGGGGCACTCAATCAGCCCCAGCATTTT. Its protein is CASSLAGALNQPQHF.

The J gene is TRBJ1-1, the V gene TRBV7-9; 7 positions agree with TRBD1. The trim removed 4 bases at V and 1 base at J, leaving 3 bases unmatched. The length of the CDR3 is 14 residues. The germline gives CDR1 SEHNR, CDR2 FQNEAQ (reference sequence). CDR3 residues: CASSYGTANTEAFF. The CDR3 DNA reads TGTGCCAGCAGCTATGGGACAGCGAACACTGAAGCTTTCTTT.